These 5 T cell receptor beta chains were sequenced from one sample in a study of cytomegalovirus exposure and HLA in healthy donors. Amplification used 60 Vbeta primers and 13 Jbeta primers. Assay used: immunoSEQ multiplex PCR; TCRdb lists only in-frame clones, some missing. This sample has approximately 170,000 clones, with over 70% found just once. Sequenced material: PBMCs. The source of these receptors is a man aged 50 to 59 in good health and CMV-seropositive.

V is TRBV6-6 and J is TRBJ1-2; D remains ambiguous. The V end was cut by 0 bases, the J end by 1 base, with 6 bases between. CDR1 is MNHNY and CDR2 is SVGAGI in the germline V gene (reference sequence). The CDR3 covers 14 residues. The chain's CDR3 is CASSYSRRNYGYTF. For the CDR3, the DNA is TGTGCCAGCAGTTACTCGCGGCGTAACTATGGCTACACCTTC.

A single count supports this clone. The gene calls are TRBV5-1 and TRBJ1-2, with D possibly being TRBD1 (6 bases). Germline CDR1 reads SGHRS; CDR2 reads YFSETQ. V was pared by 4 bases and J by 5 bases, with 12 bases between. This CDR3 contains 13 residues. The CDR3 protein is CASSLMTGYGYTF. Here the CDR3 DNA reads TGCGCCAGCAGCCTAATGACAGGTTATGGCTACACCTTC.

There are a few counts of this clone. The chain joins TRBV9 to TRBJ1-1; D gene ambiguous. From germline, CDR1 is SGDLS and CDR2 YYNGEE. With 1 base removed from V and 1 base from J, the gap between germline ends came to 5 bases. There are 13 residues in the CDR3. The CDR3 reads CASSVRQNTEAFF. The CDR3 nucleotides read TGTGCCAGCAGCGTACGACAGAACACTGAAGCTTTCTTT.

The V gene is TRBV10-2, the J gene TRBJ2-5, with a weak D call TRBD2 (5 bases). Germline CDR1 and CDR2: WSHSY and SAAADI. The ends were cut back, 0 bases at V and 5 bases at J, with 7 bases in the middle. The CDR3 sequence is 13 residues long. This CDR3 reads CASSESRRETQYF. CDR3 nucleotides: TGCGCCAGCAGTGAGTCACGGAGGGAGACCCAGTACTTC.

The rearrangement joins TRBV7-9 to TRBJ2-5, with 8 bases aligning to TRBD1. Trimming at V came to 2 bases and at J to 3 bases, leaving 2 bases not matched to a gene. The CDR3 has 14 amino acids. From germline, CDR1 is SEHNR and CDR2 FQNEAQ (reference sequence). The CDR3 bases are TGTGCCAGCAGCTTACAGGGGGCCGAAGAGACCCAGTACTTC. Residues: CASSLQGAEETQYF.